The 25 T cell receptor beta chains in this list originate from one sample, sequenced in a study of T cells in localized non-small cell lung cancer. The table came from immunoSEQ multiplex PCR; TCRdb's copy has only in-frame clones and leaves some out. Of around 8,000 clones in the sample, approximately 95% were seen once. Sequences were derived from peripheral blood, sampled before any cancer treatment. The source is a woman between 35 and 75 years old with stage I lung adenocarcinoma.

The chain has TRBV19 and TRBJ1-3; the D gene is possibly TRBD1 (6 bases). The CDR3 loop spans 14 amino acids. The germline gives CDR1 LNHDA, CDR2 SQIVND (reference sequence). V was trimmed by 11 bases and J by 4 bases, leaving 18 bases between them. In DNA form, the CDR3 reads TGTGCCGTACGACCGGGGGCTAACGGAAACACCATATATTTT. Amino acid sequence: CAVRPGANGNTIYF.

The V call is TRBV19, the J call TRBJ2-1; the D gene is possibly TRBD1 (5 bases). Germline CDR1 and CDR2: LNHDA and SQIVND (reference sequence). The CDR3 totals 12 residues. V was pared by 6 bases and J by 10 bases, with 13 bases between. The CDR3 loop reads CASSPRVGEQFF. The CDR3 nucleotides are TGTGCCAGTAGCCCCAGGGTTGGGGAGCAGTTCTTC.

This chain uses TRBV29-1 with TRBJ1-1; a weak D match, TRBD1 (5 bases). Germline V gives CDR1 SQVTM, CDR2 ANQGSEA. V was shortened by 8 bases and J by 7 bases, with 17 bases between the two germline ends. CDR3 length equals 12 residues. CDR3 sequence (DNA): TGCAGCCCCGCCCCCCCCGGGGGTGAAGCTTTCTTT. This translates into CSPAPPGGEAFF.

The CDR3 region is CSVSSSGANVLTF. DNA of the CDR3: TGCAGCGTATCAAGCTCTGGGGCCAACGTCCTGACTTTC. The chain is built from TRBV29-1 and TRBJ2-6; D gene unclear. From germline, CDR1 is SQVTM and CDR2 ANQGSEA. The CDR3 length is 13 residues. V was shortened by 6 bases and J by 0 bases, with 6 bases between the two germline ends.

The rearrangement uses TRBV9 and TRBJ2-1; 16 bases are a match to TRBD2. The J segment lost 6 bases and the V segment lost 0 bases, leaving 6 bases of the junction unmatched. Germline V gene data show CDR1 as SGDLS and CDR2 as YYNGEE. This CDR3 has 18 residues. The CDR3 loop is CASSVAGLAGGPSNEQFF. DNA for the CDR3: TGTGCCAGCAGCGTAGCGGGACTAGCGGGAGGGCCGAGCAATGAGCAGTTCTTC.

The V call is TRBV4-2, the J call TRBJ2-2; no firm D call. Trimming cost V 4 bases and J 6 bases, with 12 bases left between them. This CDR3 is built from 14 residues. Germline CDR1 LGHNA, CDR2 YNFKEQ. This CDR3 reads CASSPRTPAGELFF. CDR3 sequence (DNA): TGTGCCAGCAGCCCCAGGACCCCGGCCGGGGAGCTGTTTTTT.

This clone was recorded only once. The chain employs TRBV5-1 and TRBJ2-2; 10 positions agree with TRBD1. Germline V lookup: CDR1 SGHRS, CDR2 YFSETQ. This CDR3 comprises 16 residues. V gave up 4 bases and J gave up 6 bases; unmatched junction bases: 9. Here the CDR3 DNA reads TGCGCCAGCAGCCCAGAACCGGACAGGGGGGCCGGGGAGCTGTTTTTT. Residues: CASSPEPDRGAGELFF.

This chain links TRBV14 with TRBJ1-2; D call uncertain. In germline, CDR1 is SGHDN, CDR2 FVKESK. The length of the CDR3 is 16 residues. The V end was cut by 0 bases, the J end by 4 bases, with 15 bases between. DNA of the CDR3: TGTGCCAGCAGCCAAGATGGTCAGGCACTGCGCTATGGCTACACCTTC. It yields the protein CASSQDGQALRYGYTF.

The chain has TRBV5-1 and TRBJ1-4; D is possibly TRBD1 (6 bases). The CDR3 is made up of 15 amino acids. The germline gives CDR1 SGHRS, CDR2 YFSETQ. Trimming pared 0 bases from V and 4 bases from J, leaving 10 bases between. CDR3 residues: CASSLGHRDNEKLFF. The CDR3 DNA is TGCGCCAGCAGCTTGGGTCACAGGGATAATGAAAAACTGTTTTTT.

This clone appeared a few times. The V call is TRBV7-8, the J call TRBJ1-5; D remains unclear. CDR1 SGHVS and CDR2 FQNEAQ come from the germline V gene. V lost 1 base and J 9 bases, leaving 7 bases between the germline ends. The CDR3 sequence is 12 residues long. The CDR3 DNA is TGTGCCAGCAGCTTAGGGCCGGGGCCCCAGCATTTT. Its translation: CASSLGPGPQHF.

This chain joins TRBV7-8 and TRBJ2-2; D is unclear. Per germline, CDR1 SGHVS and CDR2 FQNEAQ. The CDR3 loop spans 12 amino acids. V dropped 2 bases and J dropped 5 bases, with 3 bases sitting between them. The CDR3 reads CASSLRTGELFF. CDR3 DNA: TGTGCCAGCAGCTTACGTACCGGGGAGCTGTTTTTT.

This chain uses TRBV7-2 with TRBJ2-3, with 8 positions matching TRBD2. V trimming: 3 bases; J trimming: 4 bases; junction bases outside the gene matches: 3. The germline CDR1 and CDR2 sequences are SGHTA and FQGNSA. This CDR3 contains 14 residues. The CDR3: CASSFRRGADTQYF. CDR3 sequence (DNA): TGTGCCAGCAGCTTTAGGCGGGGGGCAGATACGCAGTATTTT.

This chain joins TRBV2 and TRBJ2-7; 11 bases agree with TRBD2. The CDR3 totals 13 residues. Germline CDR1 and CDR2: SNHLY and FYNNEI. V lost 11 bases to trimming and J lost 3 bases; unmatched junction nucleotides: 6. The CDR3, as DNA: TGTGCCTTCAGGGGACTAGCGGACTACGAGCAGTACTTC. Its translation: CAFRGLADYEQYF.

The chain combines TRBV5-1 with TRBJ2-1; 11 bases map to TRBD2. With 4 bases clipped from V and 3 bases from J, the junction kept 6 bases outside the gene matches. The CDR3 consists of 16 residues. CDR1 SGHRS and CDR2 YFSETQ come from the germline V gene. The CDR3, as DNA: TGCGCCAGCAGCCTGGCTACTAGCGGGAGCTACAATGAGCAGTTCTTC. This translates into CASSLATSGSYNEQFF.

J is TRBJ2-1 and V is TRBV7-9; 11 bases match TRBD2. The trim removed 10 bases at V and 6 bases at J, leaving 14 bases unmatched. The CDR3 extends over 16 amino acids. Germline values: CDR1 SEHNR, CDR2 FQNEAQ (reference sequence). The CDR3 coding sequence is TGTGCCACCCCAACGACCCTAGCGGGGGGCTTCAATGAGCAGTTCTTC. Translating it yields CATPTTLAGGFNEQFF.

The V gene is TRBV19, the J gene TRBJ2-2; 12 nucleotides agree with TRBD2. Germline V CDR1 and CDR2: LNHDA, SQIVND (reference sequence). The CDR3 has 15 residues. The junction had 8 bases not matched to a gene; V was cut back by 6 bases and J by 9 bases. The CDR3 DNA follows: TGTGCCAGTAGAACGACTAGCGGGGGTTCCCGGGAGCTGTTTTTT. Amino acid sequence: CASRTTSGGSRELFF.

This chain links TRBV5-8 with TRBJ2-4; D gene uncertain. Germline V CDR1 and CDR2: SGHTS, YDEGEE. V was shortened by 6 bases and J by 5 bases, with 6 bases between the two germline ends. The CDR3 spans 11 residues. The CDR3 DNA sequence: TGTGCCAGCACCGGGCAAAACATTCAGTACTTC. It yields the protein CASTGQNIQYF.

This chain joins TRBV5-5 and TRBJ2-7, with TRBD2 matching over 8 bases. The CDR3 consists of 16 residues. J was trimmed by 7 bases and V by 1 base; bases with no gene match: 13. Germline V lookup: CDR1 SGHKS, CDR2 YYEKEE (reference sequence). CDR3 bases: TGTGCCAGCAGCTTGCGGATAGCGGGATCCGTAGAAGAGCAGTACTTC. Its protein product is CASSLRIAGSVEEQYF. Based on the CDR3 plus reference TRBV5-5 and TRBJ2-7, the full variable domain is DAGVTQSPTHLIKTRGQQVTLRCSPISGHKSVSWYQQVLGQGPQFIFQYYEKEERGRGNFPDRFSARQFPNYSSELNVNALLLGDSALYLCASSLRIAGSVEEQYFGPGTRLTVT.

This clone appeared once. This sequence joins TRBV5-1 and TRBJ1-5; no firm D call. Germline lookup yields CDR1 SGHRS and CDR2 YFSETQ. With 0 bases removed from V and 3 bases from J, the gap between germline ends came to 10 bases. CDR3 length: 15 amino acids. The CDR3 DNA is TGCGCCAGCAGCTTGGAAGGAGGGAACAATCAGCCCCAGCATTTT. The encoded protein is CASSLEGGNNQPQHF.

The CDR3 DNA sequence: TGTGCCAGCAGCCAAGGACCGGGAGAGGGCCAAGAGACCCAGTACTTC. Amino acid sequence: CASSQGPGEGQETQYF. This chain connects TRBV14 to TRBJ2-5; perhaps TRBD2 as D (6 bases). Trimming pared 1 base from V and 1 base from J, leaving 13 bases between. The germline gives CDR1 SGHDN, CDR2 FVKESK. The CDR3 runs to 16 residues.

The chain has TRBV6-6 and TRBJ1-5; 8 bases fit TRBD1. The CDR3 length is 16 residues. V was clipped by 6 bases and J by 8 bases; unmatched bases: 15. The germline V gene has CDR1 MNHNY and CDR2 SVGAGI (reference sequence). The CDR3: CASRVSQTGAQEPQHF. The DNA of the CDR3 is TGTGCCAGCAGAGTCTCCCAGACAGGGGCCCAGGAGCCCCAGCATTTT.

This clone was observed once. The chain carries TRBV5-8 and TRBJ2-7; tentatively, D is TRBD2 (5 bases). This CDR3 is 13 amino acids long. The germline V gene has CDR1 SGHTS and CDR2 YDEGEE. V was trimmed by 5 bases and J by 5 bases, leaving 14 bases between them. The CDR3, as DNA: TGTGCCAGCAGGCGGGTGGATTTGGACGAGCAGTACTTC. Protein sequence: CASRRVDLDEQYF.

This sequence joins TRBV5-1 and TRBJ2-7; 10 positions agree with TRBD1. The CDR3 runs to 15 residues. J was trimmed by 3 bases and V by 0 bases; bases with no gene match: 3. The V gene's germline CDR1 is SGHRS and CDR2 YFSETQ. CDR3 coding DNA: TGCGCCAGCAGCTTGGATGGACAGGGGGACTACGAGCAGTACTTC. Residues: CASSLDGQGDYEQYF.

The J gene is TRBJ2-1, the V gene TRBV7-6; D unresolved. V was clipped by 5 bases and J by 5 bases, with 7 bases between them. The CDR3 loop spans 12 amino acids. Germline V gives CDR1 SGHVS, CDR2 FNYEAQ. The CDR3 coding sequence is TGTGCCAGCAGCCCTTGGCACAATGAGCAGTTCTTC. As protein: CASSPWHNEQFF.

V usage is TRBV7-2 and J usage is TRBJ1-2; D not resolved. Trimming left V 1 base short and J 4 bases short, with 7 bases between. The CDR3 loop spans 13 amino acids. Germline CDR1 and CDR2: SGHTA and FQGNSA. In DNA form, the CDR3 reads TGTGCCAGCAGCTTAGTCGGGTCCTATGGCTACACCTTC. It encodes CASSLVGSYGYTF. The variable domain in full, with the rest retrieved from reference TRBV7-2 and TRBJ1-2, is GAGVSQSPSNKVTEKGKDVELRCDPISGHTALYWYRQSLGQGLEFLIYFQGNSAPDKSGLPSDRFSAERTGGSVSTLTIQRTQQEDSAVYLCASSLVGSYGYTFGSGTRLTVV.